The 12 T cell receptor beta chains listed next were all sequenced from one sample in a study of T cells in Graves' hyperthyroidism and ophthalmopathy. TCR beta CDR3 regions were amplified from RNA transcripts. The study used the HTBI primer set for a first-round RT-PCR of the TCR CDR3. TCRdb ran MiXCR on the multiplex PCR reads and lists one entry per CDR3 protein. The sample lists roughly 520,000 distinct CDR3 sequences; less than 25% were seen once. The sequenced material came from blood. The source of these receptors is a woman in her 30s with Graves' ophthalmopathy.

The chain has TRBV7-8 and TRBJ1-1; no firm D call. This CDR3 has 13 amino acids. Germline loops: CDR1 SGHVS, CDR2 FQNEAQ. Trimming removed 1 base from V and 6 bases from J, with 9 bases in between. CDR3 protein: CASSLVLSPEAFF. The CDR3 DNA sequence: TGTGCCAGCAGCTTAGTACTTAGTCCTGAAGCTTTCTTT.

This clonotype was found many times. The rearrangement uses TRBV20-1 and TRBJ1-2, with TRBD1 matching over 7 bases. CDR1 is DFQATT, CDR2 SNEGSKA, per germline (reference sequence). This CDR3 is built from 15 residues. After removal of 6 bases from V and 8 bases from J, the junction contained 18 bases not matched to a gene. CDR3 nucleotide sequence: TGCAGTGCCCCCCGCTCAGAAGGGGGCTCTATGGGCTACACCTTC. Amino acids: CSAPRSEGGSMGYTF.

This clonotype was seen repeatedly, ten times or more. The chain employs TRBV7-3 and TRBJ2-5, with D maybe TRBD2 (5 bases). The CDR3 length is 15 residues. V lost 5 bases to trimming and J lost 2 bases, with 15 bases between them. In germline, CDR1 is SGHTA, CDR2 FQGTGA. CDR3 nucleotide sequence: TGTGCCAGCAGCCGAGGTTCGGGGTCTCAAGAGACCCAGTACTTC. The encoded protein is CASSRGSGSQETQYF.

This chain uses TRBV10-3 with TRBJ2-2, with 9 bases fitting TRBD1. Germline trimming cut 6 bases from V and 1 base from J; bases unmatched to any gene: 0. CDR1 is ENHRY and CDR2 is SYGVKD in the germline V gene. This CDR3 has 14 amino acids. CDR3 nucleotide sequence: TGTGCCATCAGGACAGGGGGGAACACCGGGGAGCTGTTTTTT. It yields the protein CAIRTGGNTGELFF.

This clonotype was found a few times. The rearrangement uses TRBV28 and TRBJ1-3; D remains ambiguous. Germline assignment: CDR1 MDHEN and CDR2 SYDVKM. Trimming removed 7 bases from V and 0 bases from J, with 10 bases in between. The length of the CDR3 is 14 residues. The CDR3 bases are TGTGCCAGCATTAACGGAGGCTCTGGAAACACCATATATTTT. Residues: CASINGGSGNTIYF. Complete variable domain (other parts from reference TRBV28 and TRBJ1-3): DVKVTQSSRYLVKRTGEKVFLECVQDMDHENMFWYRQDPGLGLRLIYFSYDVKMKEKGDIPEGYSVSREKKERFSLILESASTNQTSMYLCASINGGSGNTIYFGEGSWLTVV.

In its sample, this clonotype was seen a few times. The CDR3 bases are TGTGCCAGCAGTTTAGGCGAGGGTCACCAAGAGACCCAGTACTTC. Translating gives CASSLGEGHQETQYF. This chain connects TRBV28 to TRBJ2-5; TRBD2 is a possible D gene (5 bases). V shed 2 bases and J shed 0 bases, with 10 bases lying between them. Germline V lookup: CDR1 MDHEN, CDR2 SYDVKM. This CDR3 is 15 amino acids long.

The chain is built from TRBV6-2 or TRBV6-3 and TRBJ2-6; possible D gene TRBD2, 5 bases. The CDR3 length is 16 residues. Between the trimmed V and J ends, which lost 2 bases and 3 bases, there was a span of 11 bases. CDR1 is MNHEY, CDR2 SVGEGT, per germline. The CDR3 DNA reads TGTGCCAGCAGTTACGTGGGAGATGATGGGGCCAACGTCCTGACTTTC. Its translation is CASSYVGDDGANVLTF.

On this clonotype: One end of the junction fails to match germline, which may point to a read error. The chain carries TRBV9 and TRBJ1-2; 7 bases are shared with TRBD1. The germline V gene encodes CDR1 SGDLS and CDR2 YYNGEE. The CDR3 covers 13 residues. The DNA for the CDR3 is TGCGCCAGCAGCTTTACAGGGGAAGATGGCTACACCTTC. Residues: CASSFTGEDGYTF.

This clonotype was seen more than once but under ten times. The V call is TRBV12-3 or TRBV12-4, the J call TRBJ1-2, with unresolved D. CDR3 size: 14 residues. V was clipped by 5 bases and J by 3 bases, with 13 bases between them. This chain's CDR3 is CASSLGSYDYGYTF. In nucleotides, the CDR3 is TGTGCCAGCAGTCTAGGGAGCTATGACTATGGCTACACCTTC.

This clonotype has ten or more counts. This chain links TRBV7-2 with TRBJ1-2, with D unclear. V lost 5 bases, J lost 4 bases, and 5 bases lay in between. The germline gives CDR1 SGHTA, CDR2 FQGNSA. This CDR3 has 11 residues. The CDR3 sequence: CASSPFYGYTF. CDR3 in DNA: TGTGCCAGCAGCCCTTTCTATGGCTACACCTTC.

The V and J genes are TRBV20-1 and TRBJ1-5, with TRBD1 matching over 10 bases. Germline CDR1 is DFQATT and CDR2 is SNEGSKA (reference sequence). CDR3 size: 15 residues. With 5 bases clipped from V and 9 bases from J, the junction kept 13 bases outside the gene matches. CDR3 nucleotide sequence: TGCAGTGCTCCTCTCCTTGGACAGGGGGAACGGCCCCAGCATTTT. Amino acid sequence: CSAPLLGQGERPQHF.

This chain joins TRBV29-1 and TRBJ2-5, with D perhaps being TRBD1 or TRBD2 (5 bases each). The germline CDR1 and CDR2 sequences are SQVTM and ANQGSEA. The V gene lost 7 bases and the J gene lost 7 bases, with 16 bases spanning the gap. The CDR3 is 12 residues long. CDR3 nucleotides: TGCAGCGGAGTTGGGGAAGGGACGACCCAGTACTTC. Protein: CSGVGEGTTQYF.